The clone carrying this TCR beta chain was seen more than once but under ten times. The antigen remains unidentified. The V and J ends lost 3 bases and 4 bases respectively, with 7 bases between them. CDR1 and CDR2 from the germline V gene are SGHDT and YYEEEE. The CDR3 consists of 12 residues. The data originate from a study of T cell repertoires in cytomegalovirus infection. Study summary: In public TCR beta signatures, there were indications of both CMV infection and matching HLA type. Study-level findings and limits: What dominated the ex vivo response were HLA-C-restricted CMV-specific TCR beta clonotypes.

Each CDR3 protein gets one entry after TCRdb re-called the reads with MiXCR. The sample shows 650,000 to 900,000 distinct CDR3 sequences, approximately 30% of them seen only once. This sequence originates from a human donor in good health (CMV status not recorded). Some clones in this sample may be carry-over from other donors' samples. The V and J genes are TRBV5-6 and TRBJ2-5; no clear D. Sequencing used cultured CD8+ T cells from PBMCs, obtained from culture after CMV antigen stimulation. The CDR3 is CASSSHRETQYF. Here the CDR3 DNA reads TGTGCCAGCAGCTCTCATCGAGAGACCCAGTACTTC.